What follows describes a single T cell receptor beta chain. V shed 4 bases and J shed 5 bases, with 11 bases lying between them. Germline V gives CDR1 SGHTA, CDR2 FQGTGA. The length of the CDR3 is 13 residues. Clones were read by immunoSEQ multiplex PCR, and TCRdb kept only the in-frame ones, dropping some. Altogether approximately 150,000 clones are present, about 91% being singletons, with the ten largest covering approximately 3.2%. The data were taken from a study of control samples from healthy donors and cancer patients. Sequenced input: blood. The chain is built from TRBV7-3 and TRBJ1-1, with D hard to call. This receptor was obtained from a man aged 25-45 years in good health. In DNA form, the CDR3 reads TGTGCCAGCAGCTCCAGTATTGTTACTGAAGCTTTCTTT. It translates to CASSSSIVTEAFF.